The 21 T cell receptor beta chains in this list originate from one sample, sequenced in a study of T cell responses to AZD1222 COVID-19 vaccine. The repertoire was sequenced with immunoSEQ multiplex PCR; TCRdb's copy has only in-frame clones and lacks some. The sample contains 100,000 or so clones, 70% to 90% of which appear only once. This material consisted of peripheral blood, taken 28 days after the second AZD1222 dose. These TCRs come from an adult who received the AZD1222 COVID-19 vaccine.

The CDR3 nucleotides read TGTGCCAGCTTCCTACAGGGGTTCAATCAGCCCCAGCATTTT. Translated, it gives CASFLQGFNQPQHF. The V and J genes are TRBV28 and TRBJ1-5; 7 positions agree with TRBD1. Germline V gives CDR1 MDHEN, CDR2 SYDVKM. V shed 8 bases, J shed 3 bases, and the junction held 7 bases outside the gene matches. The CDR3 spans 14 residues.

The sample holds a few counts of this clone. V usage is TRBV5-1 and J usage is TRBJ1-1, with D hard to call. V was trimmed by 3 bases and J by 6 bases, leaving 15 bases between them. Germline V gene sequence: CDR1 SGHRS, CDR2 YFSETQ. The CDR3 sequence is 14 residues long. CDR3 sequence: CASSYERPGPEAFF. In nucleotides, the CDR3 is TGCGCCAGCAGCTACGAACGTCCAGGTCCTGAAGCTTTCTTT. Filled out from reference TRBV5-1 and TRBJ1-1, the complete variable domain reads KAGVTQTPRYLIKTRGQQVTLSCSPISGHRSVSWYQQTPGQGLQFLFEYFSETQRNKGNFPGRFSGRQFSNSRSEMNVSTLELGDSALYLCASSYERPGPEAFFGQGTRLTVV.

The chain employs TRBV11-3 and TRBJ2-6, with no clear D. The CDR3 loop spans 15 amino acids. Trimming removed 1 base at V and 0 bases at J, with 4 bases between. Germline V lookup: CDR1 SGHNT, CDR2 YENEEA. The CDR3 DNA follows: TGTGCCAGCAGCTTAGGTAGCTCTGGGGCCAACGTCCTGACTTTC. This sequence encodes CASSLGSSGANVLTF. The full variable domain, in which reference TRBV11-3 and TRBJ2-6 provide the parts outside the CDR3, is EAGVVQSPRYKIIEKKQPVAFWCNPISGHNTLYWYLQNLGQGPELLIRYENEEAVDDSQLPKDRFSAERLKGVDSTLKIQPAELGDSAVYLCASSLGSSGANVLTFGAGSRLTVL.

The chain carries TRBV11-2 and TRBJ1-5; D not resolved. CDR1 is SGHAT and CDR2 is FQNNGV in the germline V gene. Trimming shortened V by 3 bases and J by 0 bases, and 3 bases separated the two germline ends. The CDR3 loop spans 13 amino acids. CDR3 loop: CASSFSSNQPQHF. Written as DNA, the CDR3 is TGTGCCAGCAGCTTTAGTAGCAATCAGCCCCAGCATTTT.

This chain links TRBV5-4 with TRBJ1-6; the match to TRBD1 covers 11 bases. This CDR3 contains 16 residues. The germline V gene encodes CDR1 SGHNT and CDR2 YYREEE (reference sequence). After removal of 4 bases from V and 9 bases from J, the junction contained 9 bases not matched to a gene. CDR3 protein: CASSDSGTGGSSPLHF. Written as DNA, the CDR3 is TGTGCCAGCAGCGACTCCGGGACAGGGGGAAGTTCACCCCTCCACTTT.

The chain employs TRBV3-1 (or the pseudogene TRBV3-2) and TRBJ2-7; D not certain. The CDR3 contains 11 residues. The V end lost 0 bases, the J end lost 5 bases, and 2 bases lay between the germline ends. The germline V gene encodes CDR1 LGHDT and CDR2 YNNKEL (reference sequence). For the CDR3, the DNA is TGTGCCAGCAGCCAAGAAGACGAGCAGTACTTC. Translated: CASSQEDEQYF.

This clone has only a few counts. The V call is TRBV7-9, the J call TRBJ2-7; 9 bases align to TRBD2. Looked up from germline, CDR1 is SEHNR and CDR2 is FQNEAQ (reference sequence). CDR3 length equals 15 residues. The V gene end was trimmed by 8 bases and the J gene end by 2 bases; junction bases not matched to a gene: 10. The CDR3 DNA follows: TGTGCCAGCCAACCAGCGGGAGGTTCGGCCTACGAGCAGTACTTC. Its protein is CASQPAGGSAYEQYF.

The chain combines TRBV28 with TRBJ2-5; D remains ambiguous. The CDR3 spans 13 residues. Germline values: CDR1 MDHEN, CDR2 SYDVKM. Trimming cost V 7 bases and J 0 bases, with 9 bases left between them. The CDR3 DNA follows: TGTGCCAGCAACCTGGGGTACCAAGAGACCCAGTACTTC. It codes for CASNLGYQETQYF.

V and J are TRBV7-2 and TRBJ2-1; D gene uncertain. This CDR3 has 14 residues. V was shortened by 0 bases and J by 7 bases, with 10 bases between the two germline ends. Germline V gene lookup returns CDR1 SGHTA and CDR2 FQGNSA. In DNA form, the CDR3 reads TGTGCCAGCAGCTTAGCGGGAAAGGGTAATGAGCAGTTCTTC. It yields the protein CASSLAGKGNEQFF.

V is TRBV28 and J is TRBJ1-5; 7 bases map to TRBD1. V shed 4 bases, J shed 3 bases, and the junction held 12 bases outside the gene matches. This CDR3 is built from 17 residues. The germline V gene encodes CDR1 MDHEN and CDR2 SYDVKM. The CDR3 region is CASSYPRGGTVNQPQHF. As DNA, the CDR3 is TGTGCCAGCAGTTACCCCCGGGGTGGGACAGTCAATCAGCCCCAGCATTTT.

The gene calls are TRBV7-3 and TRBJ2-1, with 8 bases that match TRBD2. Trimming at V came to 3 bases and at J to 9 bases, leaving 4 bases not matched to a gene. The CDR3 covers 13 residues. Germline assignment: CDR1 SGHTA and CDR2 FQGTGA. CDR3: CASSFDREGEQFF. DNA for the CDR3: TGTGCCAGCAGCTTCGACCGGGAGGGTGAGCAGTTCTTC.

This rearrangement joins TRBV30 to TRBJ2-7; no firm D call. Trimming cost V 4 bases and J 1 base, with 14 bases left between them. The CDR3 consists of 14 residues. Germline lookup yields CDR1 GTSNPN and CDR2 SVGIG (reference sequence). CDR3 protein: CAWISGPRSYEQYF. The CDR3 bases are TGTGCCTGGATATCCGGGCCCAGGTCCTACGAGCAGTACTTC.

The rearrangement uses TRBV7-6 and TRBJ1-3; TRBD1 is a possible D gene (6 bases). Trimming took off 1 base at V and 0 bases at J, with 10 bases between the two ends. The germline V gene has CDR1 SGHVS and CDR2 FNYEAQ. The CDR3 is 16 amino acids. CDR3 sequence reads: CASSLDQGSSGNTIYF. CDR3 sequence (DNA): TGTGCCAGCAGCTTAGACCAGGGGAGCTCTGGAAACACCATATATTTT.

This clone was recorded only once. This chain joins TRBV7-9 and TRBJ2-7; tentative D call: TRBD2 (5 bases). The CDR3 has 13 amino acids. Trimming stripped 1 base from V and 6 bases from J, with 10 bases between. The germline V gene has CDR1 SEHNR and CDR2 FQNEAQ (reference sequence). In nucleotides, the CDR3 is TGTGCCAGCAGCTTAGGGGCGGGCCTCGAGCAGTACTTC. It translates to CASSLGAGLEQYF.

The CDR3 region is CASSLEARGPRTYGYTF. CDR3 coding DNA: TGTGCCAGCAGCTTGGAGGCCAGGGGGCCCCGAACTTATGGCTACACCTTC. V is TRBV5-6 and J is TRBJ1-2; TRBD1 agrees at 8 bases. The CDR3 has 17 residues. The V segment lost 0 bases and the J segment 5 bases; nucleotides outside the gene matches: 12. The germline gives CDR1 SGHDT, CDR2 YYEEEE.

This chain joins TRBV12-5 and TRBJ2-1, with 8 bases matching TRBD2. The germline CDR1 and CDR2 sequences are LGHNT and FRNRAP. The V and J ends lost 0 bases and 7 bases, in that order; junction bases with no gene match: 5. CDR3 length: 15 residues. CDR3 sequence reads: CASGLVRGGPNEQFF. The CDR3, as DNA: TGTGCTAGTGGTTTGGTCCGGGGGGGACCGAATGAGCAGTTCTTC.

This clone was recorded only once. V usage is TRBV5-4 and J usage is TRBJ2-7; 8 nucleotides agree with TRBD1. The V segment lost 4 bases and the J segment 5 bases; nucleotides outside the gene matches: 5. CDR1 is SGHNT and CDR2 is YYREEE in the germline V gene (reference sequence). The CDR3 is 13 amino acids. The CDR3 DNA sequence: TGTGCCAGCAGCCCAGGGGGCACAAACGAGCAGTACTTC. Translation gives CASSPGGTNEQYF.

V is TRBV19 and J is TRBJ1-5; TRBD1 is a possible D gene (5 bases). Germline CDR1 reads LNHDA; CDR2 reads SQIVND (reference sequence). Trimming removed 5 bases from V and 4 bases from J, with 15 bases in between. The length of the CDR3 is 15 residues. The CDR3 here is CASSPRGGMNQPQHF. The CDR3 DNA sequence: TGTGCCAGTAGTCCCCGGGGGGGAATGAATCAGCCCCAGCATTTT.

This chain joins TRBV19 and TRBJ1-5; a possible D gene is TRBD1 (5 bases). Trimming stripped 6 bases from V and 4 bases from J, with 16 bases between. The V gene's germline CDR1 is LNHDA and CDR2 SQIVND (reference sequence). CDR3 size: 15 residues. The CDR3 protein is CASRGELWRNQPQHF. CDR3 coding DNA: TGTGCCAGTAGGGGGGAACTATGGAGGAATCAGCCCCAGCATTTT.

The rearrangement uses TRBV9 and TRBJ2-5, with D hard to call. Trimming shortened V by 1 base and J by 5 bases, and 9 bases separated the two germline ends. Germline V gives CDR1 SGDLS, CDR2 YYNGEE. The CDR3 extends over 13 amino acids. CDR3 nucleotides: TGTGCCAGCAGCGTAAGACAAGGGGAGACCCAGTACTTC. It is translated as CASSVRQGETQYF.

The V and J genes are TRBV7-2 and TRBJ2-3; D ambiguous. Trimming left V 1 base short and J 3 bases short, with 8 bases between. The CDR3 sequence is 14 residues long. Germline CDR1 and CDR2: SGHTA and FQGNSA. Here the CDR3 DNA reads TGTGCCAGCAGCTTAGGCCTGATTACAGATACGCAGTATTTT. This translates into CASSLGLITDTQYF.